This T cell receptor (beta chain) was recovered during a study of cytomegalovirus exposure and HLA in healthy donors. About the study: There were about 86 million unique TCRs (from HLA-typed donors) in an early data release.

The germline CDR1 and CDR2 sequences are MNHEY and SVGAGI. CDR3 length: 14 residues. V lost 5 bases to trimming and J lost 4 bases, with 14 bases between them. PCR primers comprised 60 Vbeta and 13 Jbeta primers. Per the original methods: Approximately 73 million unique TCR beta chains, some 11 million shared, were counted in a later analysis. Profiled with immunoSEQ multiplex PCR; TCRdb holds only in-frame clones, not every one. That table supplies the V and J calls and clone size; D and trimming were determined from the DNA. This sample's clone table lists some 140,000 clones. This receptor was taken from a woman aged 60-75 years in good health and CMV-seronegative. The V and J genes are TRBV6-5 and TRBJ1-1; D is undetermined. Sequenced: PBMCs. The CDR3 is CASSREALGTEAFF. DNA for the CDR3: TGTGCCAGCAGTCGAGAGGCTCTGGGCACTGAAGCTTTCTTT.